Listed below are T cell receptor beta chains from one sample, sequenced in a study of cytomegalovirus exposure and HLA in healthy donors. This table comes from immunoSEQ multiplex PCR, and its TCRdb copy is limited to in-frame clones, with some not included. This sample has about 140,000 clones, with about four fifths found just once. The sample taken for sequencing was PBMCs. The receptors shown here come from a female donor in good health and CMV-seronegative. Both conserved end residues are trimmed from each CDR3. Fields, in order: clone size, V gene, CDR3 protein. A row's size may be missing; if present it is once, few, many or a size class.

. | TRBV4-3 | ASSQRLTGVGGYT
. | TRBV5-1 | ASSLGTGVDTGAF
once | TRBV6-1 | ASRTGGGYT
. | TRBV12-5 | ASGLSTAQPQH
. | TRBV9 | ASSVGGRAEQY
. | TRBV4-3 | ASSLQLAGGDESSYEQY
. | TRBV7-2 | ASSLVALAASGAQY
few | TRBV2 | ASRDLTYEQY
. | TRBV6-6 | ACRAMAQTQY
. | TRBV7-2 | ASSPTRDRVTEQF
. | TRBV29-1 | SERGGQEEAF
. | TRBV7-9 | ASSIKTSGINTDTQY
. | TRBV2 | ASSGGDPGYGYT
. | TRBV29-1 | SVGGTSGGEQF
many | TRBV5-5 | ASSVNRDGYT
. | TRBV6-5 | ASSYSVGQGTQH
many | TRBV5-5 | ASSHPPTGESEQY
few | TRBV6-6 | AASGSYEQY
. | TRBV5-6 | ASSSGGRQPQH
. | TRBV7-3 | ASSPRAFWDNEQF
. | TRBV7-2 | ASSPGQGDYGYT
. | TRBV4-3 | ASSHLGQAGNTIY
. | TRBV27 | ASSLGGLVIYNEQF
few | TRBV7-9 | ASSLVGPRGNTIY
. | TRBV28 | ASRPGGRTEAF
few | TRBV7-6 | ASSLEGKDSPLH
few | TRBV7-9 | SSSFLTGEETQY
few | TRBV10-1 | ASSDTKREETQY
. | TRBV7-6 | ASSLGHTDTQY
once | TRBV7-2 | ASSLVAGGSYNEQF
. | TRBV27 | ASSSWTGRDGYT